Below, 3 T cell receptor beta chains from the same sample are listed, as sequenced in a study of T cell changes during pregnancy in multiple sclerosis (dated by TCRdb to the late 2010s). The library was made by the immunoSEQ multiplex PCR assay. The immuneACCESS repertoire file appears here via TCRdb, limited to in-frame rearrangements. These files lack a portion of the clones; in checked studies, under half of the deficit traces to unresolved V genes, and the cause of the others is not known. This sample gives around 30,000 clones in total; just over 90% of them show up just once. The ten most abundant clones make up approximately 0.43% of the sample. Sequenced material: CD4+ T cells from peripheral blood mononuclear cells, taken after pregnancy. The receptors originated from a female donor with multiple sclerosis, enrolled in a pregnancy study.

This clone has just one count. The genes are TRBV6-5 and TRBJ2-7; the match to TRBD2 covers 10 bases. J lost 9 bases, V lost 0 bases, and 8 bases had no gene match. The CDR3 runs 15 residues. Germline CDR1 and CDR2: MNHEY and SVGAGI. CDR3 region: CASSYSFLAGEVQYF. CDR3 in DNA: TGTGCCAGCAGTTACTCGTTTCTAGCGGGGGAGGTGCAGTACTTC.

This clone showed up just once. Other DNA sequences within the sample encode an identical CDR3. J is TRBJ1-2 and V is TRBV12-5; 7 bases fit TRBD1. J was trimmed by 7 bases and V by 1 base; bases with no gene match: 3. Germline-derived CDR1 and CDR2 are LGHNT and FRNRAP. CDR3 length: 13 amino acids. CDR3 in amino acids: CASGLGQGGGYTF. The CDR3 region has the DNA TGTGCTAGTGGTTTGGGACAGGGCGGTGGCTACACCTTC.

The V and J genes are TRBV30 and TRBJ2-1; 13 bases are a match to TRBD2. CDR3 length: 17 residues. Per the germline V gene, CDR1 is GTSNPN and CDR2 is SVGIG (reference sequence). The ends lost 0 bases at V and 5 bases at J; junction bases unmatched: 7. CDR3 nucleotides: TGTGCCTGGAGTGTATCCCGGACTAGCGGGAGCCACAATGAGCAGTTCTTC. It codes for CAWSVSRTSGSHNEQFF.